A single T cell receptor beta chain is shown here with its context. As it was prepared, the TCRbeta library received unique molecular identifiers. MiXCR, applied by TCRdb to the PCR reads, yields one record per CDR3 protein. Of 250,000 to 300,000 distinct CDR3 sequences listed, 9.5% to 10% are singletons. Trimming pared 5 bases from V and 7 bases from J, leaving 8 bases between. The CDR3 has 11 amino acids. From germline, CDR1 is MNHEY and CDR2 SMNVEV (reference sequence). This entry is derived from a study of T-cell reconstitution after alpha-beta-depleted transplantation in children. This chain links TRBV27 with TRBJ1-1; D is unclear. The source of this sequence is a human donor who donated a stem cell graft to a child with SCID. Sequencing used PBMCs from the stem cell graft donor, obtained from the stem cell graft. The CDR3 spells CASSRGNEAFF. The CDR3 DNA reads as TGTGCCAGCAGTCGAGGGAATGAAGCTTTCTTT.